This T cell receptor beta chain was recorded in a study of PD-1 blockade in classical Hodgkin lymphoma. Study-level findings and limits: According to reports, newly diagnosed patients had lower baseline TCR diversity than healthy donors, and relapsed/refractory patients had lower baseline TCR diversity still. Repertoire difference causes, possibly disease activity or prior therapy, remain undefined.

Time point reported: newly diagnosed, previously untreated cHL patient sample. Magnetic negative selection of thawed PBMCs was the method by which CD4+ T cells were purified. The study compared against PBMCs from newly diagnosed, untreated classical Hodgkin lymphoma. Note on this clone: As yet, its antigen is unknown.

The ends were cut back, 0 bases at V and 5 bases at J, with 20 bases in the middle. The CDR3 contains 18 residues. Germline V gene sequence: CDR1 LNHDA, CDR2 SQIVND (reference sequence). The data were produced by immunoSEQ multiplex PCR, yet TCRdb's version contains in-frame clones alone and is incomplete. The data contain 20,000 to 25,000 clones, around 90% of them seen just once; the ten biggest clones take up more than 0.45%. Sequences were obtained from CD4+ T cells from blood. The TCR sequence derives from a human donor with classical Hodgkin lymphoma. This sequence joins TRBV19 and TRBJ1-5; possible D gene TRBD1, 6 bases. The CDR3 DNA follows: TGTGCCAGTAGTATAGATCGGGGGGCAGATAGATCACATCAGCCCCAGCATTTT. Its translation is CASSIDRGADRSHQPQHF.